This TCR beta chain was found in a study of blood T cell repertoires in COVID-19. Study as a whole: PBMCs, B-cell-depleted T cells, or T cells were the source of the cDNA or gDNA that made up the material.

Enrollment of patients from Seattle took place during active infection, with longitudinal follow-up. Generated by immunoSEQ multiplex PCR, the TCRdb table keeps only in-frame clones and is missing some. The sample records approximately 250,000 clones, 85% being singletons. Germline V CDR1 and CDR2: SGHVS, FNYEAQ. This CDR3 spans 13 amino acids. Trimming cost V 2 bases and J 5 bases, with 10 bases left between them. The clonotype originates from a man in his fifties with COVID-19, enrolled during active disease. This chain links TRBV7-6 with TRBJ2-7, with TRBD2 as a possible D gene (5 bases). Sequenced material: peripheral blood. Here the CDR3 reads CASSLPGVDEQYF. The CDR3 DNA follows: TGTGCCAGCAGCTTACCCGGGGTCGACGAGCAGTACTTC.